This T cell receptor (beta chain) originates from a study of cytomegalovirus exposure and HLA in healthy donors. Points from the study as a whole: Earlier analysis looked at TCR beta V segments, and most were productive about 90% or about 30% of the time.

The PCR used 60 Vbeta and 13 Jbeta primers. Original processing notes: An analysis performed later counted 73 million or so unique TCR beta chains (approximately 11 million of them shared). TCRdb's copy holds only in-frame clones and misses some; the assay was immunoSEQ multiplex PCR. Clone size and V and J calls were adopted from that table, with D and trimming inferred from the DNA. The sample lists about 120,000 clones; approximately 80% were seen once. A single count supports this clone. The target antigen is unknown. CDR1 and CDR2 from the germline V gene are SGDLS and YYNGEE. The V gene end was trimmed by 0 bases and the J gene end by 9 bases; junction bases not matched to a gene: 7. CDR3 length: 15 residues.

The material sequenced was PBMCs. The receptor comes from a woman between 40 and 55 years old in good health and CMV-seronegative. The V gene is TRBV9, the J gene TRBJ2-1; TRBD2 matches at 9 bases. CDR3 DNA sequence: TGTGCCAGCAGCGTAGACAGCGGGAGGCTAGCTGAGCAGTTCTTC. It yields the protein CASSVDSGRLAEQFF.